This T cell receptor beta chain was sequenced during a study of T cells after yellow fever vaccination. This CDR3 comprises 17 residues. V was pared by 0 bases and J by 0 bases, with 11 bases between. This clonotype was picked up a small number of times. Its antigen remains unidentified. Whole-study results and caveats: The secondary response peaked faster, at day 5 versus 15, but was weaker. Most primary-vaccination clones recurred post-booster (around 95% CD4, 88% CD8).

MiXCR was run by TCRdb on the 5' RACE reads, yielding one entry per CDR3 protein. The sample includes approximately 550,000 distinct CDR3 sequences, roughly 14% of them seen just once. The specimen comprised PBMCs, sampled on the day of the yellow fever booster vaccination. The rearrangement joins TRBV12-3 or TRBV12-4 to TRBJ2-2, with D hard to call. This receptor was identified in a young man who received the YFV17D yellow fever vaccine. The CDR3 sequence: CASSLAPGGTNTGELFF. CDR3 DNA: TGTGCCAGCAGTTTAGCCCCGGGCGGAACGAACACCGGGGAGCTGTTTTTT.